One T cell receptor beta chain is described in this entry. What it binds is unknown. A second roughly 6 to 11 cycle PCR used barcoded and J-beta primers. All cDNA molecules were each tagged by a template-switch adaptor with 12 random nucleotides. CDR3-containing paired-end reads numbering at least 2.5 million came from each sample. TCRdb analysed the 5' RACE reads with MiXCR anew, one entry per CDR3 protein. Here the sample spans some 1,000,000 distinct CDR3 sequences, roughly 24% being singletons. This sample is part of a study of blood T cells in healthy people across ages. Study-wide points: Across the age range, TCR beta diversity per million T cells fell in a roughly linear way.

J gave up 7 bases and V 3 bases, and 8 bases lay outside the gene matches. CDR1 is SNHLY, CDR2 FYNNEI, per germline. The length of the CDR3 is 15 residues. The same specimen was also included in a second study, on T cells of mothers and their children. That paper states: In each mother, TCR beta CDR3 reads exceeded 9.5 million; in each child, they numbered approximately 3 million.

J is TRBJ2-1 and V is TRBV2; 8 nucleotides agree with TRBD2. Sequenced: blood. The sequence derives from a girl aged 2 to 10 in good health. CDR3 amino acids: CASSDGSGVINEQFF. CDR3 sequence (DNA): TGTGCCAGCAGTGACGGTAGCGGGGTTATTAATGAGCAGTTCTTC.